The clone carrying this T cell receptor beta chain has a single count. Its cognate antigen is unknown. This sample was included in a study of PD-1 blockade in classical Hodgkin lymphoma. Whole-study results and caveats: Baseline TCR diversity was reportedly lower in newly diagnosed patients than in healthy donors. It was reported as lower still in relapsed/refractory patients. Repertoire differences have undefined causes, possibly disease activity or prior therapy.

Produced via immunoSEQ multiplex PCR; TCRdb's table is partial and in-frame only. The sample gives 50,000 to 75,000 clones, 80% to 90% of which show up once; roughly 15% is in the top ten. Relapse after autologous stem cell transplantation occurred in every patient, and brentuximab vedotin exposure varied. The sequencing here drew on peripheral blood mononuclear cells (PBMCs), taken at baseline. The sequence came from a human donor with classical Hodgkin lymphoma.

The CDR3 DNA follows: TGTGCCAGCCGACAGGGGGCGACACCCTACGAGCAGTACTTC. This sequence encodes CASRQGATPYEQYF. The chain is built from TRBV6-1 and TRBJ2-7; 10 bases align to TRBD1. The CDR3 spans 14 residues. V was pared by 8 bases and J by 2 bases, with 6 bases of the junction left unmatched. Looked up from germline, CDR1 is MNHNS and CDR2 is SASEGT.